The 24 T cell receptor beta chains in this list originate from one sample, sequenced in a study of blood T cell repertoires in COVID-19 (dated by TCRdb to the early 2020s). Libraries were prepared through the immunoSEQ multiplex PCR assay. Not all clones reach the TCRdb copy of this immuneACCESS table, which keeps in-frame sequences only. Checked studies attribute under half of the gap to unresolved V genes and leave the rest unexplained. This sample has roughly 53,000 clones in its table, and around 84% of those were observed once. Of the sample, around 27% falls within the top ten clones. Sequences were obtained from peripheral blood. The receptor source for this set is a human donor in a cohort sampled during active COVID-19.

This sequence joins TRBV6-1 and TRBJ1-5, with D tentatively TRBD1 (6 bases). CDR3 length: 16 amino acids. V lost 2 bases and J lost 1, with 12 bases in between. Per germline, CDR1 MNHNS and CDR2 SASEGT. CDR3 DNA sequence: TGTGCCAGCAGTGAACGAAGGGGGGGGAGCAATCAGCCCCAGCATTTT. It translates to CASSERRGGSNQPQHF.

This chain uses TRBV7-2 with TRBJ2-6; 7 nucleotides line up with TRBD1. Trimming removed 0 bases from V and 0 bases from J; junction bases left unmatched: 2. From germline, CDR1 is SGHTA and CDR2 FQGNSA. This CDR3 has 17 amino acids. This chain's CDR3 is CASSLAGQNSGANVLTF. CDR3 in DNA: TGTGCCAGCAGCTTAGCGGGACAGAACTCTGGGGCCAACGTCCTGACTTTC.

The chain is built from TRBV2 and TRBJ1-2; D may be TRBD1 (6 bases). The CDR3 runs 14 residues. CDR1 and CDR2 (germline): SNHLY, FYNNEI. V was pared by 1 base and J by 5 bases, with 11 bases between. CDR3 DNA: TGTGCCAGCAGTGAAGGCAGGGGTAGTTATGGCTACACCTTC. Amino acid sequence: CASSEGRGSYGYTF.

In this sample, this clone turned up a few times. This chain joins TRBV9 and TRBJ2-7, with D possibly TRBD2 on 5 matching bases. V was pared by 2 bases and J by 6 bases, with 12 bases between. The CDR3 contains 13 residues. Germline CDR1 SGDLS, CDR2 YYNGEE. For the CDR3, the DNA is TGTGCCAGCAGCGTGGAGTGGGCGGGCGAGCAGTACTTC. Protein product: CASSVEWAGEQYF. Together with reference TRBV9 and TRBJ2-7, the CDR3 gives the full variable domain: DSGVTQTPKHLITATGQRVTLRCSPRSGDLSVYWYQQSLDQGLQFLIQYYNGEERAKGNILERFSAQQFPDLHSELNLSSLELGDSALYFCASSVEWAGEQYFGPGTRLTVT.

The chain recombines TRBV28 with TRBJ1-1; TRBD1 aligns across 10 bases. CDR1 is MDHEN, CDR2 SYDVKM, per germline. This CDR3 contains 13 residues. The trim removed 3 bases at V and 8 bases at J, leaving 3 bases unmatched. This CDR3 is CASSFSDRGEAFF. The CDR3 DNA reads as TGTGCCAGCAGTTTCTCGGACAGGGGGGAAGCTTTCTTT.

The chain uses TRBV6-5 and TRBJ2-1; the match to TRBD1 covers 8 bases. Germline V gene lookup returns CDR1 MNHEY and CDR2 SVGAGI. Trimming at V came to 8 bases and at J to 3 bases, leaving 6 bases not matched to a gene. The CDR3 contains 14 residues. For the CDR3, the DNA is TGTGCCAGCTCCCAGGGACAGGTCTACAATGAGCAGTTCTTC. This gives the protein CASSQGQVYNEQFF.

This chain uses TRBV5-8 with TRBJ2-7, with D perhaps matching TRBD2 (5 bases). Germline-derived CDR1 and CDR2 are SGHTS and YDEGEE. Trimming cost V 4 bases and J 3 bases, with 14 bases left between them. The CDR3 is 14 residues long. Written as DNA, the CDR3 is TGTGCCAGCAGCCCCCCTGGCGGACTCTACGAGCAGTACTTC. Amino acid sequence: CASSPPGGLYEQYF. Full variable domain (rest looked up from reference TRBV5-8 and TRBJ2-7): EAGVTQSPTHLIKTRGQQATLRCSPISGHTSVYWYQQALGLGLQFLLWYDEGEERNRGNFPPRFSGRQFPNYSSELNVNALELEDSALYLCASSPPGGLYEQYFGPGTRLTVT.

The J gene is TRBJ2-7, the V gene TRBV28; D gene uncertain. CDR3 length: 10 residues. Germline-derived CDR1 and CDR2 are MDHEN and SYDVKM. V gave up 8 bases and J gave up 4 bases, with 6 bases separating them. The CDR3 here is CASGSYEQYF. CDR3 bases: TGTGCCAGCGGTTCATACGAGCAGTACTTC.

This chain joins TRBV3-1 (or the pseudogene TRBV3-2) and TRBJ2-6; tentative D call: TRBD1 (6 bases). The V gene lost 4 bases and the J gene lost 5 bases, with 18 bases spanning the gap. CDR3 length: 17 amino acids. Germline CDR1 and CDR2: LGHDT and YNNKEL (reference sequence). The CDR3 DNA is TGTGCCAGCAGCCCCGAAAAAGGGGGAAGTAGGGCCAACGTCCTGACTTTC. This encodes CASSPEKGGSRANVLTF.

V usage is TRBV28 and J usage is TRBJ1-3, with a possible D match to TRBD1 (6 bases). Germline V CDR1 and CDR2: MDHEN, SYDVKM. Trimming cost V 2 bases and J 1 base, with 15 bases left between them. The CDR3 is 17 amino acids. The CDR3 coding sequence is TGTGCCAGCAGTTTAACAGGGCCTTTAGGGTCTGGAAACACCATATATTTT. The encoded protein is CASSLTGPLGSGNTIYF.

The rearrangement links TRBV3-1 (or the pseudogene TRBV3-2) to TRBJ2-3, with 10 nucleotides matching TRBD1. Germline V lookup: CDR1 LGHDT, CDR2 YNNKEL (reference sequence). The V and J ends lost 7 bases and 2 bases, in that order; junction bases with no gene match: 6. CDR3 size: 15 residues. The CDR3 coding sequence is TGTGCCAGCACCAGACAGGGGGCCCCCACAGATACGCAGTATTTT. This translates into CASTRQGAPTDTQYF.

This clone turned up a few times. This chain joins TRBV12-3 or TRBV12-4 and TRBJ1-4; D is possibly TRBD1 (5 bases). Trimming stripped 5 bases from V and 6 bases from J, with 7 bases between. This CDR3 is built from 12 residues. The CDR3 DNA is TGTGCCAGCAGTCAACAGGATGAAAAACTGTTTTTT. Residues: CASSQQDEKLFF.

This chain connects TRBV5-1 to TRBJ2-3, with 9 bases identical to TRBD2. Germline CDR1 SGHRS, CDR2 YFSETQ. The length of the CDR3 is 16 residues. The trim removed 4 bases at V and 0 bases at J, leaving 6 bases unmatched. The CDR3, as DNA: TGCGCCAGCAGCCTCTTCACTAGCGGGAGCACAGATACGCAGTATTTT. Protein: CASSLFTSGSTDTQYF.

V gene TRBV5-1 combines with J gene TRBJ2-2; 8 bases align to TRBD1. Germline CDR1 reads SGHRS; CDR2 reads YFSETQ. The V and J ends lost 4 bases and 1 base, in that order; junction bases with no gene match: 9. CDR3 length: 17 amino acids. CDR3 nucleotide sequence: TGCGCCAGCAGCCCTCGACTACAGGGGGGGAACACCGGGGAGCTGTTTTTT. This encodes CASSPRLQGGNTGELFF.

The J gene is TRBJ1-2, the V gene TRBV2; no definite D call. CDR1 is SNHLY and CDR2 is FYNNEI in the germline V gene. The ends were cut back, 2 bases at V and 8 bases at J, with 6 bases in the middle. The length of the CDR3 is 11 residues. The CDR3 is CASSEYEGYTF. The CDR3 DNA reads as TGTGCCAGCAGTGAATATGAGGGCTACACCTTC.

The genes are TRBV4-1 and TRBJ2-7; 9 bases agree with TRBD1. The CDR3 is 14 amino acids. The germline V gene encodes CDR1 MGHRA and CDR2 YSYEKL. The ends lost 4 bases at V and 1 base at J; junction bases unmatched: 2. The CDR3 loop reads CASSLGQGSYEQYF. For the CDR3, the DNA is TGCGCCAGCAGCCTCGGACAGGGGTCCTACGAGCAGTACTTC.

A few counts support this clone. The rearrangement joins TRBV13 to TRBJ1-2, with D hard to call. CDR1 is PRHDT and CDR2 is FYEKMQ in the germline V gene (reference sequence). V gave up 5 bases and J gave up 8 bases, with 18 bases separating them. CDR3 size: 14 residues. CDR3 sequence reads: CASSLRSRSHGYTF. CDR3 DNA: TGTGCCAGCAGCCTCCGGAGCAGATCTCACGGCTACACCTTC.

This chain uses TRBV19 with TRBJ2-1; perhaps TRBD1 as D (5 bases). Germline values: CDR1 LNHDA, CDR2 SQIVND (reference sequence). Deletions cut 6 bases from V and 7 bases from J, with 10 bases between. This CDR3 has 12 residues. This chain's CDR3 is CASRIRENEQFF. Written as DNA, the CDR3 is TGTGCCAGTAGAATCAGGGAAAATGAGCAGTTCTTC.

This clone was counted between two and nine times. The gene calls are TRBV18 and TRBJ2-1; TRBD2 agrees at 11 bases. CDR3 length: 15 amino acids. CDR1 KGHSH and CDR2 LQKENI come from the germline V gene. J was trimmed by 8 bases and V by 8 bases; bases with no gene match: 11. DNA for the CDR3: TGTGCCAGCAACTTAGCGGGAGGGCCGGACGATGAGCAGTTCTTC. It translates to CASNLAGGPDDEQFF.

The chain uses TRBV28 and TRBJ1-1; 7 nucleotides line up with TRBD1. The CDR3 covers 14 residues. The germline CDR1 and CDR2 sequences are MDHEN and SYDVKM. Losses at the gene ends were 3 bases for V and 2 bases for J; bases not matched to a gene: 3. DNA of the CDR3: TGTGCCAGCAGTTTGGGGGACAGTAACACTGAAGCTTTCTTT. The encoded protein is CASSLGDSNTEAFF.

This chain connects TRBV7-9 to TRBJ1-5; 9 bases are shared with TRBD1. The CDR3 is 15 amino acids. CDR1 is SEHNR and CDR2 is FQNEAQ in the germline V gene (reference sequence). V lost 1 base to trimming and J lost 6 bases; unmatched junction nucleotides: 4. Here the CDR3 reads CASSLEATGGQPQHF. The CDR3 DNA is TGTGCCAGCAGCTTAGAGGCGACAGGGGGTCAGCCCCAGCATTTT.

V is TRBV20-1 and J is TRBJ2-7, with unresolved D. V lost 4 bases, J lost 3 bases, and 7 bases lay in between. The germline CDR1 and CDR2 sequences are DFQATT and SNEGSKA (reference sequence). This CDR3 comprises 11 residues. CDR3 region: CSANEYYEQYF. The CDR3 bases are TGCAGTGCTAACGAGTACTACGAGCAGTACTTC.

CDR3 coding DNA: TGCGCCAGCAGCTTGTTGCGGGGTTCGGGCTACGAGCAGTACTTC. Protein sequence: CASSLLRGSGYEQYF. The J gene is TRBJ2-7, the V gene TRBV5-1, with D perhaps TRBD2 (6 bases). Germline CDR1 reads SGHRS; CDR2 reads YFSETQ. The CDR3 covers 15 residues. Trimming removed 1 base at V and 3 bases at J, with 14 bases between.

The chain employs TRBV24-1 and TRBJ2-5; 7 bases match TRBD2. V dropped 9 bases and J dropped 4; count of bases not matched to a gene: 10. In germline, CDR1 is KGHDR, CDR2 SFDVKD. The CDR3 covers 14 residues. The CDR3 region has the DNA TGTGCCACCCGTGGTGGGGGGGGTGGAGAGACCCAGTACTTC. It yields the protein CATRGGGGGETQYF.